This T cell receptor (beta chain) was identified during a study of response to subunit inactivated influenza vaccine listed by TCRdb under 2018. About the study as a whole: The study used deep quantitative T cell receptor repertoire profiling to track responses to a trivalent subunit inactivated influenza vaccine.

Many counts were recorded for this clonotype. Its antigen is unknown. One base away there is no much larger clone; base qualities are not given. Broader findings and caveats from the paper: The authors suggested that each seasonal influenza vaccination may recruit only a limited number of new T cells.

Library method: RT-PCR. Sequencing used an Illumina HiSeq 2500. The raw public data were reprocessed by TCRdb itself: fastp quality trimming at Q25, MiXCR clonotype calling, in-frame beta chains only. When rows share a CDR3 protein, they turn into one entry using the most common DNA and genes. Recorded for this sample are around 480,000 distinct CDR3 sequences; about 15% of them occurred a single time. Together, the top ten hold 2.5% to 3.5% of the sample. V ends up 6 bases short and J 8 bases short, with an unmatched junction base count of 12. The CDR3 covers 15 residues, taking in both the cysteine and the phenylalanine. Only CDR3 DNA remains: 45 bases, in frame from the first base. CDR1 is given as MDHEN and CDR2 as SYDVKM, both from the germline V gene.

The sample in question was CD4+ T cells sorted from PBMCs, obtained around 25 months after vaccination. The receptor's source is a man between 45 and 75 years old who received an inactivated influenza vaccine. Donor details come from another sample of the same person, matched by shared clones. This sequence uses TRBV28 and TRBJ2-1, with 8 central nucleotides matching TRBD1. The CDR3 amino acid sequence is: CASSKDRGGLYEQFF. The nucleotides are TGTGCCAGCAGCAAAGACAGGGGAGGCCTCTATGAGCAGTTCTTC.